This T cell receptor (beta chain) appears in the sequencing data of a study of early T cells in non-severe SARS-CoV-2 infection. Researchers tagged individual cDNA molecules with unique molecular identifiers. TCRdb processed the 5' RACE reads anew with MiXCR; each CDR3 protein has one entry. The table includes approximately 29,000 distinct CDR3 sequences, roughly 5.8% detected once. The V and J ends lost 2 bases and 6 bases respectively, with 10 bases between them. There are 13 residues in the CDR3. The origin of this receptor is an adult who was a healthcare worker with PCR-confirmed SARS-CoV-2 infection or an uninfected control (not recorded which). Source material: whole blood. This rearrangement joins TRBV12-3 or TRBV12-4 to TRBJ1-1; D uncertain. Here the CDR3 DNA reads TGTGCCAGCAGTTTAAATGGAATCGCTGAAGCTTTCTTT. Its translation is CASSLNGIAEAFF.